One TCR beta chain is described in this entry. The antigen is unknown. The method was immunoSEQ multiplex PCR; TCRdb's version includes in-frame clones alone and lacks a portion of them. This sample has 700,000 to 950,000 clones; around 96% occur once, and the top ten carry around 0.25%. CDR1 is SEHNR and CDR2 is FQNEAQ in the germline V gene (reference sequence). The V gene lost 4 bases and the J gene lost 6 bases, with 28 bases spanning the gap. The CDR3 extends over 18 amino acids. The record originates from a study of shared clonotypes between healthy human individuals. The wider study: The donor pool was made up of two women and three men aged 18 to 49.

In the naive CD8 group, cells lacked CD45RO and were positively selected for CCR7, so terminally differentiated effector memory CD45RA+ cells were left out. Study-level findings and limits: Naive CD4 clonotypes overlapped across a handful of donors at roughly 5.1%. A generally larger estimated richness was seen in naive subsets than in memory subsets. The authors expected sequencing depth to affect clonotype sharing among donors.

This sequence joins TRBV7-9 and TRBJ2-7, with D perhaps matching TRBD1 or TRBD2 (5 bases each). This TCR was recovered from a man aged 25 to 40 in good health. Material for sequencing was naive CD8+ T cells sorted from blood. The DNA for the CDR3 is TGTGCCAGCAGCTCCAGGGTAGGTGGGCGGGTAGGAGCCGGCGAGCAGTACTTC. The encoded protein is CASSSRVGGRVGAGEQYF.